One sample yielded the 3 T cell receptor beta chains listed below, sequenced in a study of CD8+ T cells in alopecia areata. Reverse transcription of extracted RNA yielded cDNA, which provided the sequencing template. Produced via immunoSEQ multiplex PCR; TCRdb's table is partial and in-frame only. The sample holds fewer than 350,000 clones, 58% seen once. Treatment reported: oral pan-JAK inhibitor, 5-10 mg twice daily. Specimen: CD4+ T cells sorted from blood, collected at week 24, from a patient treated with tofacitinib. These receptors were collected from a human donor with alopecia areata.

A single count supports this clone. The chain couples TRBV25-1 to TRBJ1-5, with TRBD1 as a possible D gene (6 bases). Germline values: CDR1 MGHDK, CDR2 SYGVNS. Trimming stripped 10 bases from V and 7 bases from J, with 17 bases between. The CDR3 is made up of 13 amino acids. The CDR3 sequence is CAILDGGGQPQHF. The DNA for the CDR3 is TGTGCCATCCTTGATGGGGGCGGCCAGCCCCAGCATTTT.

This clone appeared many times. The rearrangement joins TRBV7-9 to TRBJ2-7; no definite D call. The CDR3 runs 14 residues. The germline V gene encodes CDR1 SEHNR and CDR2 FQNEAQ (reference sequence). V was shortened by 5 bases and J by 3 bases, with 14 bases between the two germline ends. The CDR3 spells CASSPSLVGYEQYF. The CDR3 DNA is TGTGCCAGCAGCCCGAGCTTGGTGGGCTACGAGCAGTACTTC.

The chain joins TRBV29-1 to TRBJ1-1, with D hard to call. Per germline, CDR1 SQVTM and CDR2 ANQGSEA. The CDR3 covers 12 residues. V was shortened by 2 bases and J by 8 bases, with 12 bases between the two germline ends. CDR3 sequence (DNA): TGCAGCGTTGAAAATCTACAGCCAGAAGCTTTCTTT. Protein product: CSVENLQPEAFF.